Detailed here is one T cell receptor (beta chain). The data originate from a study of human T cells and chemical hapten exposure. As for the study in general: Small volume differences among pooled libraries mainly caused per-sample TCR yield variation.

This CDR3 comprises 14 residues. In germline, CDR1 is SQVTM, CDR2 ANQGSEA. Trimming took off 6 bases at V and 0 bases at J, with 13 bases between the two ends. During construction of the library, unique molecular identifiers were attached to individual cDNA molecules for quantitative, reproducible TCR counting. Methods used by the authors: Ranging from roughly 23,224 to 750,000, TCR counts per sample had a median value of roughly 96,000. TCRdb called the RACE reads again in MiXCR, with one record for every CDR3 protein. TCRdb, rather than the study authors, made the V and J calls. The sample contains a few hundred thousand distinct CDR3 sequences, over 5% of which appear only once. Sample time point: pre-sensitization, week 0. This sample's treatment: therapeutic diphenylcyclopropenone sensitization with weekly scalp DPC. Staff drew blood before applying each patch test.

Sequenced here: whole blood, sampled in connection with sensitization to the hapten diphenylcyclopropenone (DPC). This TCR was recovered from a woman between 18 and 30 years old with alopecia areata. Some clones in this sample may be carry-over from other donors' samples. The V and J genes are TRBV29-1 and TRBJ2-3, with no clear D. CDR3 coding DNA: TGCAGCGTCCCGGACCGTACGAGCACAGATACGCAGTATTTT. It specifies CSVPDRTSTDTQYF.